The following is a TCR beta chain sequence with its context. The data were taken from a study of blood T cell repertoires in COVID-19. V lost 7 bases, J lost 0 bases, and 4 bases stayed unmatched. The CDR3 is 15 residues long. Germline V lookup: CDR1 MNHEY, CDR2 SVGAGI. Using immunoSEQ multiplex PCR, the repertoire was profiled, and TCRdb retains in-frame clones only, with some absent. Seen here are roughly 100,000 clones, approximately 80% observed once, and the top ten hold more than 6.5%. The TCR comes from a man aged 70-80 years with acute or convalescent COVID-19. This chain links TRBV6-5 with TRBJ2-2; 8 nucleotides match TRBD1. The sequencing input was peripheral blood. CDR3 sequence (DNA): TGTGCCAGCACCTCGGGACAGGCGAACACCGGGGAGCTGTTTTTT. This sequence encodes CASTSGQANTGELFF.